This TCR beta chain was captured in a study of PD-1 blockade in classical Hodgkin lymphoma. To note about this clone: The antigen remains undetermined.

Following autologous stem cell transplantation, relapse occurred in every patient, and exposure to brentuximab vedotin varied. Libraries were prepared by immunoSEQ multiplex PCR; TCRdb keeps only in-frame clonotypes and omits some of them. Among fewer than 65,000 clones listed, over 75% were seen once. The germline gives CDR1 LNHNV, CDR2 YYDKDF (reference sequence). Trimming took off 5 bases at V and 5 bases at J, with 13 bases between the two ends. The CDR3 length is 14 residues. Study-wide results and caveats: CD4+ TCR diversity, unlike CD8+, rose significantly by C4D1. The diversity seen at baseline in complete responders resembled that of newly diagnosed patients.

The source material was peripheral blood mononuclear cells (PBMCs), sampled at baseline. The rearrangement uses TRBV15 and TRBJ2-1; D is unclear. This clonotype originated in a human donor with classical Hodgkin lymphoma. CDR3 loop: CATSERRPNNEQFF. The CDR3 nucleotides are TGTGCCACCAGCGAAAGACGGCCGAACAATGAGCAGTTCTTC.